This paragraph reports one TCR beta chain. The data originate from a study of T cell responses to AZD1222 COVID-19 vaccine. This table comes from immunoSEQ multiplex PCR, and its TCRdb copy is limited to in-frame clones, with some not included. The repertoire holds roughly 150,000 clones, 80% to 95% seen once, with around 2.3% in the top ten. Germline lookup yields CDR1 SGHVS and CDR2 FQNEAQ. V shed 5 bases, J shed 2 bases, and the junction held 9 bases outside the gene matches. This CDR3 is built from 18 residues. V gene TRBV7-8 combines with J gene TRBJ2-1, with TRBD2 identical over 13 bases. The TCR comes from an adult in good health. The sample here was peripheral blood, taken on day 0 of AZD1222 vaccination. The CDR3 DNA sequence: TGTGCCAGCAGCCGAACTAGCGGGGGGGCATCGACCTACAATGAGCAGTTCTTC. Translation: CASSRTSGGASTYNEQFF.